The 31 T cell receptor beta chains given below trace back to one sample, sequenced in a study of T-cell memory formation after mild COVID-19. MiXCR, applied by TCRdb to the 5' RACE reads, yields one record per CDR3 protein. Of under 550,000 distinct CDR3 sequences in the sample, more than 15% were seen once. The material sequenced was PBMCs or a T cell subset sorted from them (not recorded which). The source of these receptors is a man in his late teens or twenties who had mild COVID-19 (a few samples of this study predate the infection). Cell type and time point are not known.

There are a few counts of this clonotype. The chain joins TRBV7-2 to TRBJ1-1; the match to TRBD1 covers 8 bases. V lost 5 bases, J lost 6 bases, and 8 bases stayed unmatched. The CDR3 runs to 14 residues. CDR1 SGHTA and CDR2 FQGNSA come from the germline V gene. CDR3 residues: CASSADRGGAEAFF. The CDR3 bases are TGTGCCAGCAGCGCCGACAGGGGAGGGGCTGAAGCTTTCTTT.

The sample holds many counts of this clonotype. This chain uses TRBV27 with TRBJ1-5; D is possibly TRBD1 (5 bases). V was trimmed by 6 bases and J by 7 bases, leaving 25 bases between them. Per the germline V gene, CDR1 is MNHEY and CDR2 is SMNVEV (reference sequence). CDR3 length: 17 amino acids. The CDR3 reads CASSPWFSRVVAQPQHF. Written as DNA, the CDR3 is TGTGCCAGCAGCCCGTGGTTCTCCAGGGTCGTGGCGCAGCCCCAGCATTTT.

This clonotype was seen a few times. The genes are TRBV10-3 and TRBJ2-7, with TRBD2 matching over 7 bases. With 7 bases clipped from V and 5 bases from J, the junction kept 11 bases outside the gene matches. This CDR3 has 14 residues. The V gene's germline CDR1 is ENHRY and CDR2 SYGVKD. The CDR3 sequence: CAITPREGVHEQYF. Here the CDR3 DNA reads TGTGCCATCACCCCCAGGGAGGGAGTCCACGAGCAGTACTTC.

This clonotype was seen at least ten times. The chain joins TRBV19 to TRBJ1-1; a weak D match, TRBD1 (6 bases). CDR1 LNHDA and CDR2 SQIVND come from the germline V gene (reference sequence). The CDR3 is 14 residues long. Trimming shortened V by 5 bases and J by 1 base, and 11 bases separated the two germline ends. The CDR3 reads CASSLRGTNTEAFF. The CDR3 coding sequence is TGTGCCAGTAGTCTCAGGGGAACGAACACTGAAGCTTTCTTT.

This clonotype was detected a few times. This chain's CDR3 is CASRSLGDRQETQYF. The CDR3 DNA is TGTGCCAGCAGGTCGCTAGGGGATCGGCAAGAGACCCAGTACTTC. The rearrangement uses TRBV12-3 or TRBV12-4 and TRBJ2-5, with D perhaps matching TRBD1 (5 bases). The CDR3 sequence is 15 residues long. Trimming stripped 6 bases from V and 2 bases from J, with 16 bases between.

J is TRBJ2-5 and V is TRBV11-3; a weak D match, TRBD2 (5 bases). CDR1 is SGHNT, CDR2 YENEEA, per germline. The length of the CDR3 is 16 residues. Deletions cut 5 bases from V and 5 bases from J, with 21 bases between. CDR3 in amino acids: CASSTGAHGVGETQYF. CDR3 sequence (DNA): TGTGCCAGCAGCACCGGAGCCCACGGGGTGGGGGAGACCCAGTACTTC.

This chain uses TRBV7-8 with TRBJ2-7; the D is unclear. CDR3 length: 18 residues. Deletions cut 4 bases from V and 1 base from J, with 23 bases between. The germline CDR1 and CDR2 sequences are SGHVS and FQNEAQ. The CDR3 here is CASSSQRVAERTSYEQYF. The DNA of the CDR3 is TGTGCCAGCAGCTCCCAGCGAGTGGCCGAACGCACTTCCTACGAGCAGTACTTC. Looking up the rest from reference TRBV7-8 and TRBJ2-7 gives the full variable domain: GAGVSQSPRYKVAKRGQDVALRCDPISGHVSLFWYQQALGQGPEFLTYFQNEAQLDKSGLPSDRFFAERPEGSVSTLKIQRTQQEDSAVYLCASSSQRVAERTSYEQYFGPGTRLTVT.

This clonotype was counted between two and nine times. V and J are TRBV20-1 and TRBJ2-7; D is ambiguous. Trimming cost V 5 bases and J 6 bases, with 17 bases left between them. The CDR3 sequence is 13 residues long. Germline lookup yields CDR1 DFQATT and CDR2 SNEGSKA (reference sequence). CDR3 nucleotide sequence: TGCAGTGCTGAGTATGTATCGGATTCCGAGCAGTACTTC. It specifies CSAEYVSDSEQYF.

The CDR3, as DNA: TGTGCCAGTCTCGCCCGAATCACGGATACGCAGTATTTT. Amino acids: CASLARITDTQYF. The rearrangement links TRBV5-6 to TRBJ2-3; D gene unclear. Germline CDR1 is SGHDT and CDR2 is YYEEEE. V was pared by 8 bases and J by 6 bases, with 16 bases between. This CDR3 is built from 13 residues.

This clonotype was detected only a few times. The J gene is TRBJ2-7, the V gene TRBV20-1; possibly TRBD1 for D (6 bases). This CDR3 contains 14 residues. From germline, CDR1 is DFQATT and CDR2 SNEGSKA (reference sequence). Trimming pared 6 bases from V and 3 bases from J, leaving 18 bases between. The CDR3 here is CSARSGAQNYEQYF. The CDR3 bases are TGCAGTGCGAGGTCAGGGGCACAAAACTACGAGCAGTACTTC.

The J gene is TRBJ1-1, the V gene TRBV4-3; D uncertain. The ends were cut back, 1 base at V and 0 bases at J, with 9 bases in the middle. This CDR3 contains 15 residues. Germline V lookup: CDR1 LGHNA, CDR2 YSLEER. CDR3 bases: TGCGCCAGCAGCCAAGTTTTTGGGATGAACACTGAAGCTTTCTTT. It encodes CASSQVFGMNTEAFF.

The rearrangement links TRBV7-9 to TRBJ1-5, with no clear D. CDR1 and CDR2 from the germline V gene are SEHNR and FQNEAQ (reference sequence). The CDR3 totals 17 residues. V lost 5 bases, J lost 0 bases, and 17 bases lay in between. This CDR3 is CASSRWGVNNSNQPQHF. The CDR3 DNA sequence: TGTGCCAGCAGCCGGTGGGGAGTGAATAATAGCAATCAGCCCCAGCATTTT.

This rearrangement joins TRBV12-3 or TRBV12-4 to TRBJ1-5, with D tentatively TRBD1 (5 bases). The CDR3 contains 15 residues. V was trimmed by 7 bases and J by 5 bases, leaving 18 bases between them. The CDR3 region is CASIKGTGLHQPQHF. CDR3 sequence (DNA): TGTGCCAGCATCAAAGGGACCGGGCTCCATCAGCCCCAGCATTTT.

This clonotype was detected a few times. V is TRBV7-9 and J is TRBJ2-2; D unresolved. Trimming took off 2 bases at V and 3 bases at J, with 19 bases between the two ends. The CDR3 covers 18 residues. Looked up from germline, CDR1 is SEHNR and CDR2 is FQNEAQ (reference sequence). The CDR3 sequence: CASSLRDRSPLDTGELFF. The CDR3 coding sequence is TGTGCCAGCAGCTTAAGGGATCGGTCCCCTTTGGACACCGGGGAGCTGTTTTTT. The whole variable domain, remainder taken from reference TRBV7-9 and TRBJ2-2, is DTGVSQNPRHKITKRGQNVTFRCDPISEHNRLYWYRQTLGQGPEFLTYFQNEAQLEKSRLLSDRFSAERPKGSFSTLEIQRTEQGDSAMYLCASSLRDRSPLDTGELFFGEGSRLTVL.

This clonotype was found a few times. V is TRBV7-9 and J is TRBJ2-1; D call uncertain. Germline lookup yields CDR1 SEHNR and CDR2 FQNEAQ (reference sequence). Trimming shortened V by 2 bases and J by 2 bases, and 10 bases separated the two germline ends. The CDR3 has 15 residues. The CDR3 region is CASSLRPTAYNEQFF. CDR3 DNA sequence: TGTGCCAGCAGCTTACGGCCAACCGCCTACAATGAGCAGTTCTTC. Using reference TRBV7-9 and TRBJ2-1 for the parts outside the CDR3, the full variable domain is DTGVSQNPRHKITKRGQNVTFRCDPISEHNRLYWYRQTLGQGPEFLTYFQNEAQLEKSRLLSDRFSAERPKGSFSTLEIQRTEQGDSAMYLCASSLRPTAYNEQFFGPGTRLTVL.

V usage is TRBV28 and J usage is TRBJ1-5, with D hard to call. V lost 3 bases, J lost 7 bases, and 13 bases lay in between. There are 14 residues in the CDR3. Per the germline V gene, CDR1 is MDHEN and CDR2 is SYDVKM. CDR3 nucleotide sequence: TGTGCCAGCAGTTTGGGTCAGCTATGGCAGCCCCAGCATTTT. It is translated as CASSLGQLWQPQHF.

The V gene is TRBV4-2, the J gene TRBJ2-3; unclear D gene. Germline CDR1 is LGHNA and CDR2 is YNFKEQ. The CDR3 contains 18 residues. Trimming took off 4 bases at V and 0 bases at J, with 20 bases between the two ends. The CDR3 sequence: CASSPDRRVVASTDTQYF. DNA for the CDR3: TGTGCCAGCAGCCCGGACCGTCGTGTTGTCGCTAGCACAGATACGCAGTATTTT.

This clonotype occurred many times. The chain is built from TRBV4-2 and TRBJ2-3; possible D gene TRBD1, 5 bases. The CDR3 extends over 14 amino acids. Per the germline V gene, CDR1 is LGHNA and CDR2 is YNFKEQ. V dropped 0 bases and J dropped 1 base, with 5 bases sitting between them. The CDR3 protein is CASSQEGGTDTQYF. The CDR3 DNA reads as TGTGCCAGCAGCCAAGAAGGGGGCACAGATACGCAGTATTTT.

This clonotype was observed a few times. The rearrangement links TRBV6-2 or TRBV6-3 to TRBJ2-5; possibly TRBD1 for D (5 bases). This CDR3 is 11 amino acids long. V dropped 8 bases and J dropped 9 bases, with 13 bases sitting between them. The V gene's germline CDR1 is MNHEY and CDR2 SVGEGT. CDR3 in DNA: TGTGCCAGCGCGATTGAAGGGGCCCAGTACTTC. It is translated as CASAIEGAQYF.

The table lists this clonotype with a few counts. The genes are TRBV5-4 and TRBJ2-2; 9 bases are shared with TRBD1. Per the germline V gene, CDR1 is SGHNT and CDR2 is YYREEE (reference sequence). This CDR3 has 13 residues. V trimming: 7 bases; J trimming: 8 bases; junction bases outside the gene matches: 6. The CDR3 DNA is TGTGCCAGCGGGACAGGGTCGGTAGGGGAGCTGTTTTTT. Translated, it gives CASGTGSVGELFF.

The rearrangement links TRBV29-1 to TRBJ1-1, with 8 bases aligning to TRBD1. The V gene end was trimmed by 7 bases and the J gene end by 0 bases; junction bases not matched to a gene: 22. This CDR3 is 19 amino acids long. The germline V gene has CDR1 SQVTM and CDR2 ANQGSEA. CDR3 in DNA: TGCAGCGCCCTGGCTCCGGACAGGGTCGGATTATGGTTGAACACTGAAGCTTTCTTT. Translated: CSALAPDRVGLWLNTEAFF.

The rearrangement uses TRBV20-1 and TRBJ2-7; 7 bases are a match to TRBD1. The germline gives CDR1 DFQATT, CDR2 SNEGSKA (reference sequence). The V segment lost 3 bases and the J segment 3 bases; nucleotides outside the gene matches: 8. This CDR3 is built from 14 residues. CDR3 residues: CSASAGQARYEQYV. CDR3 sequence (DNA): TGCAGTGCTAGTGCAGGACAGGCCCGCTACGAGCAGTACGTC.

This clonotype was seen a handful of times. This sequence joins TRBV6-2 or TRBV6-3 and TRBJ2-1, with D perhaps TRBD2 (6 bases). Germline CDR1 reads MNHEY; CDR2 reads SVGEGT. This CDR3 region has 13 residues. Between the trimmed V and J ends, which lost 6 bases and 11 bases, there was a span of 17 bases. CDR3 sequence reads: CASRQGARGQQFF. CDR3 sequence (DNA): TGTGCCAGCAGACAAGGGGCGCGGGGACAGCAGTTCTTC.

The chain employs TRBV6-2 or TRBV6-3 and TRBJ1-1, with D possibly TRBD1 on 6 matching bases. The CDR3 runs to 13 residues. V lost 9 bases, J lost 0 bases, and 11 bases lay in between. The germline V gene encodes CDR1 MNHEY and CDR2 SVGEGT. The CDR3 coding sequence is TGTGCCAGTGAAGGGGGGATGAACACTGAAGCTTTCTTT. It is translated as CASEGGMNTEAFF.

The gene calls are TRBV6-6 and TRBJ2-2; D is undetermined. This CDR3 region has 12 residues. The V and J ends lost 2 bases and 4 bases respectively, with 2 bases between them. Looked up from germline, CDR1 is MNHNY and CDR2 is SVGAGI (reference sequence). The CDR3 nucleotides are TGTGCCAGCAGTTACCCCACCGGGGAGCTGTTTTTT. Protein: CASSYPTGELFF.

The genes are TRBV2 and TRBJ1-2; 8 bases line up with TRBD1. The CDR3 is 11 residues long. The germline CDR1 and CDR2 sequences are SNHLY and FYNNEI. The CDR3 sequence is CTLQGARGYTF. Written as DNA, the CDR3 is TGTACGCTTCAGGGGGCGCGGGGCTACACCTTC.

The rearrangement joins TRBV6-1 to TRBJ1-2; D might be TRBD1 (5 bases). The CDR3 is 12 residues long. Germline CDR1 reads MNHNS; CDR2 reads SASEGT. The V gene lost 9 bases and the J gene lost 4 bases, with 12 bases spanning the gap. CDR3 in amino acids: CASSDSPYGYTF. CDR3 DNA sequence: TGTGCCAGTTCCGACAGCCCCTATGGCTACACCTTC.

In its sample, this clonotype was seen a few times. The V call is TRBV5-1, the J call TRBJ2-5, with D perhaps matching TRBD1 or TRBD2 (5 bases each). Trimming left V 7 bases short and J 2 bases short, with 21 bases between. Germline values: CDR1 SGHRS, CDR2 YFSETQ. The CDR3 spans 16 residues. The CDR3 region is CASAFPLGTDQETQYF. The CDR3 nucleotides are TGCGCCAGCGCCTTTCCCCTCGGGACGGATCAAGAGACCCAGTACTTC.

The chain links TRBV6-5 to TRBJ1-5, with a tentative D call TRBD1 (6 bases). The CDR3 length is 15 residues. V lost 5 bases and J 3 bases, leaving 14 bases between the germline ends. Germline V gene data show CDR1 as MNHEY and CDR2 as SVGAGI. CDR3 in amino acids: CASSHLDRSNQPQHF. The CDR3 DNA sequence: TGTGCCAGCAGTCACCTTGACAGGTCCAATCAGCCCCAGCATTTT.

This clonotype was seen ten or more times. V is TRBV5-1 and J is TRBJ1-1; D is unresolved. The germline CDR1 and CDR2 sequences are SGHRS and YFSETQ. This CDR3 contains 13 residues. V was trimmed by 3 bases and J by 1 base, leaving 7 bases between them. CDR3 sequence (DNA): TGCGCCAGCAGCTCTAATGAGAACACTGAAGCTTTCTTT. Translating gives CASSSNENTEAFF.

The V and J genes are TRBV5-1 and TRBJ1-1; D is unresolved. With 4 bases removed from V and 4 bases from J, the gap between germline ends came to 11 bases. The CDR3 has 13 amino acids. Germline CDR1 SGHRS, CDR2 YFSETQ. CDR3 DNA sequence: TGCGCCAGCAGCCTATCCGTGAGCACTGAAGCTTTCTTT. It codes for CASSLSVSTEAFF.